These 26 T cell receptor beta chains were sequenced from one sample in a study of blood T cell repertoires in COVID-19. Produced via immunoSEQ multiplex PCR; TCRdb's table is partial and in-frame only. The table lists 60,000 to 75,000 clones, around four fifths of them singletons. The source material was peripheral blood. These receptors were collected from a human donor in a cohort sampled during active COVID-19.

The rearrangement uses TRBV27 and TRBJ1-4, with D uncertain. Germline V gives CDR1 MNHEY, CDR2 SMNVEV (reference sequence). Trimming cost V 5 bases and J 10 bases, with 8 bases left between them. This CDR3 has 11 amino acids. CDR3 sequence (DNA): TGTGCCAGCAGTAGCCGAGGAAAACTGTTTTTT. It specifies CASSSRGKLFF.

The rearrangement uses TRBV11-2 and TRBJ1-1, with 10 bases aligning to TRBD1. Germline V lookup: CDR1 SGHAT, CDR2 FQNNGV. The CDR3 runs to 15 residues. Unmatched junction bases numbered 7, after V lost 5 bases and J lost 4 bases. Written as DNA, the CDR3 is TGTGCCAGCAGCGTCGACCGGGACAGGGGCACTGAAGCTTTCTTT. It is translated as CASSVDRDRGTEAFF.

This clone was counted a few times. This rearrangement joins TRBV5-1 to TRBJ2-7; 11 bases are a match to TRBD2. The V segment lost 6 bases and the J segment 3 bases; nucleotides outside the gene matches: 11. This CDR3 spans 16 amino acids. The V gene's germline CDR1 is SGHRS and CDR2 YFSETQ. CDR3 coding DNA: TGCGCCAGCACTCCGCTAGCGGGAGGACGGGTCTACGAGCAGTACTTC. Residues: CASTPLAGGRVYEQYF. The full variable domain, in which reference TRBV5-1 and TRBJ2-7 provide the parts outside the CDR3, is KAGVTQTPRYLIKTRGQQVTLSCSPISGHRSVSWYQQTPGQGLQFLFEYFSETQRNKGNFPGRFSGRQFSNSRSEMNVSTLELGDSALYLCASTPLAGGRVYEQYFGPGTRLTVT.

The chain recombines TRBV5-1 with TRBJ2-5; 11 nucleotides line up with TRBD2. In germline, CDR1 is SGHRS, CDR2 YFSETQ. CDR3 length equals 16 residues. The V and J ends lost 4 bases and 2 bases, in that order; junction bases with no gene match: 7. The CDR3 sequence is CASSTGLAGRQETQYF. For the CDR3, the DNA is TGCGCCAGCAGCACCGGACTAGCGGGCCGGCAAGAGACCCAGTACTTC.

The CDR3 reads CASSYSYRQETQYF. In DNA form, the CDR3 reads TGTGCCAGCAGTTACTCGTACAGACAAGAGACCCAGTACTTC. The J gene is TRBJ2-5, the V gene TRBV6-5; D not certain. CDR3 size: 14 residues. Germline V lookup: CDR1 MNHEY, CDR2 SVGAGI. Trimming cost V 0 bases and J 2 bases, with 7 bases left between them.

Comment on this clone: In the same sample, other DNA sequences code for this CDR3. J is TRBJ2-7 and V is TRBV27; D call uncertain. Trimming took off 0 bases at V and 4 bases at J, with 7 bases between the two ends. This CDR3 comprises 13 residues. CDR1 is MNHEY and CDR2 is SMNVEV in the germline V gene (reference sequence). CDR3 loop: CASSLSPGYEQYF. The CDR3 bases are TGTGCCAGCAGTTTATCGCCCGGGTACGAGCAGTACTTC.

This clone occurred a few times. The chain couples TRBV5-1 to TRBJ1-6; 9 bases align to TRBD1. In germline, CDR1 is SGHRS, CDR2 YFSETQ. CDR3 size: 17 residues. V dropped 2 bases and J dropped 2; count of bases not matched to a gene: 5. DNA for the CDR3: TGCGCCAGCAGCTTACAGGGACAGGGAACCTATAATTCACCCCTCCACTTT. Translating it yields CASSLQGQGTYNSPLHF. The whole variable domain, remainder taken from reference TRBV5-1 and TRBJ1-6, is KAGVTQTPRYLIKTRGQQVTLSCSPISGHRSVSWYQQTPGQGLQFLFEYFSETQRNKGNFPGRFSGRQFSNSRSEMNVSTLELGDSALYLCASSLQGQGTYNSPLHFGNGTRLTVT.

The genes are TRBV2 and TRBJ2-7; TRBD2 matches 8 bases. CDR1 SNHLY and CDR2 FYNNEI come from the germline V gene. The CDR3 runs 14 residues. J gave up 6 bases and V 6 bases, and 10 bases lay outside the gene matches. CDR3 nucleotide sequence: TGTGCCAGCAGCCCGACTAGCGCAAGGGGCGAGCAGTACTTC. Residues: CASSPTSARGEQYF.

This clone was recorded a few times. At one end, the junction sequence differs from germline, possibly due to a read error. The genes are TRBV12-3 or TRBV12-4 and TRBJ1-1; D is perhaps TRBD1 (5 bases). The CDR3 is 11 residues long. The CDR3 nucleotides read TGTGCCAGCAGTCCACGTGGGACTCTCGTGTTT. Amino acids: CASSPRGTLVF.

This clone was seen once. This chain links TRBV27 with TRBJ2-7; TRBD1 matches at 7 bases. CDR3 length: 15 residues. Looked up from germline, CDR1 is MNHEY and CDR2 is SMNVEV (reference sequence). V gave up 4 bases and J gave up 7 bases; unmatched junction bases: 13. CDR3 protein: CASSYSGTEGLEQYF. In DNA, the CDR3 is TGTGCCAGCAGTTACTCCGGGACAGAAGGCCTAGAGCAGTACTTC.

The V call is TRBV5-1, the J call TRBJ2-3, with 10 nucleotides matching TRBD2. V lost 2 bases and J lost 6; bases outside the gene matches: 6. Germline CDR1 is SGHRS and CDR2 is YFSETQ. The CDR3 runs to 15 residues. The CDR3 sequence: CASSFHGTSDDTQYF. The DNA for the CDR3 is TGCGCCAGCAGCTTCCACGGGACTAGCGACGATACGCAGTATTTT.

This chain uses TRBV12-3 or TRBV12-4 with TRBJ1-1; no definite D call. The CDR3 contains 11 residues. Deletions cut 5 bases from V and 3 bases from J, with 4 bases between. CDR3 region: CASSVYTEAFF. CDR3 in DNA: TGTGCCAGCAGTGTATACACTGAAGCTTTCTTT.

The chain employs TRBV4-1 and TRBJ2-7; 7 bases are a match to TRBD1. The CDR3 loop spans 16 amino acids. Losses at the gene ends were 0 bases for V and 4 bases for J; bases not matched to a gene: 9. Germline CDR1 reads MGHRA; CDR2 reads YSYEKL. The CDR3 spells CASSQEDGTAEYEQYF. The CDR3, as DNA: TGCGCCAGCAGCCAAGAGGACGGGACAGCCGAATACGAGCAGTACTTC.

The gene calls are TRBV11-3 and TRBJ2-3; D gene uncertain. The CDR3 spans 14 residues. Per the germline V gene, CDR1 is SGHNT and CDR2 is YENEEA. The V and J ends lost 5 bases and 4 bases respectively, with 13 bases between them. In DNA form, the CDR3 reads TGTGCCAGCAGCCCTCACTCCGATGCAGATACGCAGTATTTT. Translation gives CASSPHSDADTQYF.

In regard to this clone: Compared with germline, one end of the junction differs, possibly owing to a read error. This chain joins TRBV7-2 and TRBJ2-7; 11 nucleotides match TRBD2. Per the germline V gene, CDR1 is SGHTA and CDR2 is FQGNSA. This CDR3 has 17 amino acids. CDR3: CASSLGLAGSFSSEQYF. The CDR3 DNA follows: TGTGCCAGCAGCTTAGGACTAGCGGGATCTTTCTCCTCCGAGCAGTACTTC. The complete variable domain, with remaining parts taken from reference TRBV7-2 and TRBJ2-7, reads GAGVSQSPSNKVTEKGKDVELRCDPISGHTALYWYRQSLGQGLEFLIYFQGNSAPDKSGLPSDRFSAERTGGSVSTLTIQRTQQEDSAVYLCASSLGLAGSFSSEQYFGPGTRLTVT.

J is TRBJ1-2 and V is TRBV3-1 (or the pseudogene TRBV3-2); D gene uncertain. The CDR3 has 16 amino acids. Trimming removed 0 bases from V and 4 bases from J, with 15 bases in between. Per germline, CDR1 LGHDT and CDR2 YNNKEL (reference sequence). As DNA, the CDR3 is TGTGCCAGCAGCCAAGATACATTCGGGGTCAGCTATGGCTACACCTTC. Amino acid sequence: CASSQDTFGVSYGYTF.

The CDR3 is CASSLDQGASYGYTF. The CDR3 DNA sequence: TGTGCCAGCAGCTTGGATCAAGGGGCCTCCTATGGCTACACCTTC. The chain couples TRBV5-8 to TRBJ1-2, with TRBD1 as a possible D gene (5 bases). The CDR3 length is 15 residues. CDR1 and CDR2 from the germline V gene are SGHTS and YDEGEE. The V end was cut by 0 bases, the J end by 4 bases, with 13 bases between.

Concerning this clone: Relative to the germline gene, one junction end is altered; a read error may explain this. The chain is built from TRBV7-7 and TRBJ2-2; D is unclear. Per germline, CDR1 SSHAT and CDR2 FNYEAQ (reference sequence). The CDR3 is 15 residues long. The CDR3 sequence is CASSPRGLNTGELFF. The CDR3 nucleotides read TGTGCTAGCAGCCCCCGTGGTCTAAACACCGGGGAGCTGTTTTTT.

This sequence joins TRBV7-9 and TRBJ1-3; 7 nucleotides match TRBD1. Germline V CDR1 and CDR2: SEHNR, FQNEAQ (reference sequence). The trim removed 5 bases at V and 8 bases at J, leaving 15 bases unmatched. The CDR3 totals 16 residues. The CDR3 DNA reads as TGTGCCAGCAGCCGGTGGTTAGGGACAGTCGGGGACACCATATATTTT. Translation gives CASSRWLGTVGDTIYF.

This chain joins TRBV5-1 and TRBJ2-2, with 8 bases matching TRBD1. The CDR3 has 14 amino acids. The V gene's germline CDR1 is SGHRS and CDR2 YFSETQ. V shed 2 bases, J shed 5 bases, and the junction held 2 bases outside the gene matches. The CDR3 DNA reads TGCGCCAGCAGCTTACAGGGGGGAACCGGGGAGCTGTTTTTT. Residues: CASSLQGGTGELFF.

This clone was found many times. CDR3 nucleotides: TGCAGTCTAACAGGGGTTCAGCCCCAGCATTTT. Encoded protein: CSLTGVQPQHF. This rearrangement joins TRBV20-1 to TRBJ1-5, with 7 bases lining up with TRBD1. The CDR3 sequence is 11 residues long. V shed 8 bases, J shed 6 bases, and the junction held 4 bases outside the gene matches. Germline V gene sequence: CDR1 DFQATT, CDR2 SNEGSKA (reference sequence).

This rearrangement joins TRBV11-1 to TRBJ1-1; no definite D call. Germline V gives CDR1 SGHAT, CDR2 FQDESV (reference sequence). V was pared by 5 bases and J by 8 bases, with 12 bases between. This CDR3 is built from 12 residues. DNA for the CDR3: TGTGCCAGCAGCCCCGGGGTGGAGGAAGCTTTCTTT. Protein: CASSPGVEEAFF.

The rearrangement uses TRBV19 and TRBJ2-5, with D possibly matching TRBD2 (7 bases). The length of the CDR3 is 13 residues. CDR1 LNHDA and CDR2 SQIVND come from the germline V gene (reference sequence). V was trimmed by 6 bases and J by 4 bases, leaving 12 bases between them. The CDR3 here is CASRSGGRETQYF. CDR3 nucleotide sequence: TGTGCCAGTAGGTCCGGGGGGCGAGAGACCCAGTACTTC.

This clone was seen a single time. The rearrangement uses TRBV3-1 (or the pseudogene TRBV3-2) and TRBJ2-7; 8 nucleotides agree with TRBD1. CDR3 length equals 14 residues. From germline, CDR1 is LGHDT and CDR2 YNNKEL (reference sequence). After removal of 4 bases from V and 5 bases from J, the junction contained 7 bases not matched to a gene. CDR3 region: CASSPPGGLDEQYF. CDR3 DNA: TGTGCCAGCAGCCCCCCAGGGGGCTTAGACGAGCAGTACTTC.

The chain couples TRBV7-6 to TRBJ1-2; 7 bases map to TRBD1. The CDR3 is made up of 12 amino acids. Germline CDR1 and CDR2: SGHVS and FNYEAQ. The V gene end was trimmed by 5 bases and the J gene end by 8 bases; junction bases not matched to a gene: 5. CDR3 nucleotides: TGTGCCAGCAGCGCTACAGGGGACGGCTACACCTTC. Translating gives CASSATGDGYTF.

The V call is TRBV9, the J call TRBJ2-1; TRBD2 agrees at 10 bases. Germline CDR1 reads SGDLS; CDR2 reads YYNGEE. CDR3 length: 17 amino acids. After removal of 4 bases from V and 8 bases from J, the junction contained 15 bases not matched to a gene. The CDR3, as DNA: TGTGCCAGCAGCCCTCTAGCGGGAGCGGGGGGCACCCATGAGCAGTTCTTC. Translating it yields CASSPLAGAGGTHEQFF.